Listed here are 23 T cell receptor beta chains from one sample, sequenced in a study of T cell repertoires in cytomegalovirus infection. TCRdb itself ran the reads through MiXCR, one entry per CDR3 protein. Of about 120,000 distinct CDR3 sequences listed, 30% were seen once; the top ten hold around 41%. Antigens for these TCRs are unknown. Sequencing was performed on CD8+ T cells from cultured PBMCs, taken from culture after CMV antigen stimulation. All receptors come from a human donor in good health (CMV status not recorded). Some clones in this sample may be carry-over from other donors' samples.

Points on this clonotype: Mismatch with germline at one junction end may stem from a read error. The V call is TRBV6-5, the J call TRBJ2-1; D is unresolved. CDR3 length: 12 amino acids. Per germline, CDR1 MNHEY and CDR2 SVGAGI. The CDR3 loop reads CGSSAGPNEQFF. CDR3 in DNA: TGTGGCAGCAGTGCCGGACCGAATGAGCAGTTCTTC.

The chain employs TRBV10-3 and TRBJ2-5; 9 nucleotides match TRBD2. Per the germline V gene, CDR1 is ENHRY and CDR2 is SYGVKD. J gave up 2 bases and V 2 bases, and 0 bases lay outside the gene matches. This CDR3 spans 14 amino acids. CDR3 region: CAISETSGQETQYF. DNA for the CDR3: TGTGCCATCAGTGAGACTAGCGGGCAAGAGACCCAGTACTTC.

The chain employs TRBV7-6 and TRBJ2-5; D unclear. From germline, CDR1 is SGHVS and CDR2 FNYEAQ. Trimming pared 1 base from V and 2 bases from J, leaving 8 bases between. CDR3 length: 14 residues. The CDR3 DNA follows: TGTGCCAGCAGCTTAGGCTCAGGACAAGAGACCCAGTACTTC. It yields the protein CASSLGSGQETQYF.

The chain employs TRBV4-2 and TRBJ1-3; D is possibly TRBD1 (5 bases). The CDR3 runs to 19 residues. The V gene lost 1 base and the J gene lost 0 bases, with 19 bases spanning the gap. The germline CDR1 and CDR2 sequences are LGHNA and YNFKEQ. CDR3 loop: CASSQARTQSLYSGNTIYF. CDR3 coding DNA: TGTGCCAGCAGCCAAGCCCGGACACAGAGTCTGTACTCTGGAAACACCATATATTTT.

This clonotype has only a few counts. CDR3 protein: CASSQEPGSTDTQYF. CDR3 nucleotides: TGCGCCAGCAGCCAAGAGCCAGGGAGCACAGATACGCAGTATTTT. The chain combines TRBV4-1 with TRBJ2-3, with a tentative D call TRBD1 (5 bases). CDR1 is MGHRA, CDR2 YSYEKL, per germline. CDR3 length equals 15 residues. Trimming took 0 bases from V and 0 from J, leaving 7 bases between them.

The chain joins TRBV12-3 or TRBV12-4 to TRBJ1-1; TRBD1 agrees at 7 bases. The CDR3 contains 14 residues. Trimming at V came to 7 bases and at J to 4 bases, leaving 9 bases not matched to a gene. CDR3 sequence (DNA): TGTGCCAGCATTTCAGGGGGTGGGAGCACTGAAGCTTTCTTT. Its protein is CASISGGGSTEAFF.

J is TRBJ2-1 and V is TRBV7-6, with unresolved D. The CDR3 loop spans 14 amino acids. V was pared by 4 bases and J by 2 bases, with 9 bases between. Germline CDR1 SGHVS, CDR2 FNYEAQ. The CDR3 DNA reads TGTGCCAGCAGCTCCATGGCAGCCTACAATGAGCAGTTCTTC. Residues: CASSSMAAYNEQFF.

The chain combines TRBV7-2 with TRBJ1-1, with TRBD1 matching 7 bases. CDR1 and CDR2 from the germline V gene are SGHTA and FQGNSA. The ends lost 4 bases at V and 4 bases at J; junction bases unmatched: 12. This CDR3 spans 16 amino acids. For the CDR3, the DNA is TGTGCCAGCAGCTCGGCCCCGGGACAGTTAAGCACTGAAGCTTTCTTT. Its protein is CASSSAPGQLSTEAFF.

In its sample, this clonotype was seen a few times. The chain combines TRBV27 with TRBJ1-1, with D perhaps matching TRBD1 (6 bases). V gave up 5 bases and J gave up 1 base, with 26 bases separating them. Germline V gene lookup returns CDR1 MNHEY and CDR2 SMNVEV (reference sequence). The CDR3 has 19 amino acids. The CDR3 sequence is CASSVGMIGTGLANTEAFF. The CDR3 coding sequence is TGTGCCAGCAGTGTGGGTATGATTGGTACAGGGTTAGCGAACACTGAAGCTTTCTTT.

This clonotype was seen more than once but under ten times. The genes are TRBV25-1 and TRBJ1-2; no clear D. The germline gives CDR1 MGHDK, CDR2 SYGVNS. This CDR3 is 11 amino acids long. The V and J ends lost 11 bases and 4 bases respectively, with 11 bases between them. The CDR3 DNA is TGTGCCTCCGGCTTGGGCTATGGCTACACCTTC. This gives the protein CASGLGYGYTF.

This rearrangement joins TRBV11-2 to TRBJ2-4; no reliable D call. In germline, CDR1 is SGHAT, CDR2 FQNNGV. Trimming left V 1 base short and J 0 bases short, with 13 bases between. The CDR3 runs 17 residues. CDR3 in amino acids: CASSLGVRRLAKNIQYF. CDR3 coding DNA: TGTGCCAGCAGCTTAGGAGTGAGGCGGCTAGCCAAAAACATTCAGTACTTC.

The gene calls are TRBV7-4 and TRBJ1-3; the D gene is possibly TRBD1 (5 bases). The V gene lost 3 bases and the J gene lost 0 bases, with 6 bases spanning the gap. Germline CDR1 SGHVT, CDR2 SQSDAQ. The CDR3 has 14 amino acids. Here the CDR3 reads CASSFGGSGNTIYF. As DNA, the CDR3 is TGTGCCAGCAGCTTTGGGGGCTCTGGAAACACCATATATTTT.

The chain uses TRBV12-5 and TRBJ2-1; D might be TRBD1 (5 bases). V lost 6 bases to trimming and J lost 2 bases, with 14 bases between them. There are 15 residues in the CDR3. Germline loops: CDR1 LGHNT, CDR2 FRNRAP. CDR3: CASGDRQSPYNEQFF. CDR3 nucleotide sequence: TGTGCTAGTGGGGATCGACAGAGCCCCTACAATGAGCAGTTCTTC.

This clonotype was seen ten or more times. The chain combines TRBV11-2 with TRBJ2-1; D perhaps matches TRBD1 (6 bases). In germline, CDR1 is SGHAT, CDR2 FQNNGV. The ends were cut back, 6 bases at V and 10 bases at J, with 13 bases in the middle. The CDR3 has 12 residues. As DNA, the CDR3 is TGTGCCAGCAGGAGACAGGCCGGAGAGCAGTTCTTC. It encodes CASRRQAGEQFF.

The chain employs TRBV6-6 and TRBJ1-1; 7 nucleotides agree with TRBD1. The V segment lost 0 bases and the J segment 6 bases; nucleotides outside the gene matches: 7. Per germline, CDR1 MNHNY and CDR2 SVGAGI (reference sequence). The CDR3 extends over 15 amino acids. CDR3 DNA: TGTGCCAGCAGTTACTCCCTTACAGGGGAGGCTGAAGCTTTCTTT. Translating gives CASSYSLTGEAEAFF.

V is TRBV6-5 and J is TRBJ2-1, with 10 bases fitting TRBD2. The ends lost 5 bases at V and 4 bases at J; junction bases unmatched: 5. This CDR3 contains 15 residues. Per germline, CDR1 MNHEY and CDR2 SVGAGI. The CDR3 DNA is TGTGCCAGCAGTCGAAGCGGGGGGGGTTACAATGAGCAGTTCTTC. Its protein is CASSRSGGGYNEQFF.

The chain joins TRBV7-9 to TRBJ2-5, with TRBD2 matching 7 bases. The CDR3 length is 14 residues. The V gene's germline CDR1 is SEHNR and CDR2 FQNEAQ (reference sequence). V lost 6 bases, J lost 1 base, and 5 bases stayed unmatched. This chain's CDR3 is CASRTGGIQETQYF. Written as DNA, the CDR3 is TGTGCCAGCAGAACCGGGGGGATCCAAGAGACCCAGTACTTC.

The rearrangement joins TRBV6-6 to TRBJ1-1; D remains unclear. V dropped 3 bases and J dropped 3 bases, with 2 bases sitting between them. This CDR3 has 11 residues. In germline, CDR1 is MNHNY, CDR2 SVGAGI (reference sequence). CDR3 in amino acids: CASSYYTEAFF. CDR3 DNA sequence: TGTGCCAGCAGTTATTACACTGAAGCTTTCTTT.

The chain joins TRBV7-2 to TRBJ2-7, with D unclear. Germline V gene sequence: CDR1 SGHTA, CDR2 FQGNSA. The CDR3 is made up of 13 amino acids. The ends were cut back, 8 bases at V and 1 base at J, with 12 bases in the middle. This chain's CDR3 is CASGPGYSYEQYF. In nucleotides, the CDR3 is TGTGCCAGCGGCCCCGGCTATTCCTACGAGCAGTACTTC. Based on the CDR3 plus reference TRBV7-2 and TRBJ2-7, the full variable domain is GAGVSQSPSNKVTEKGKDVELRCDPISGHTALYWYRQSLGQGLEFLIYFQGNSAPDKSGLPSDRFSAERTGGSVSTLTIQRTQQEDSAVYLCASGPGYSYEQYFGPGTRLTVT.

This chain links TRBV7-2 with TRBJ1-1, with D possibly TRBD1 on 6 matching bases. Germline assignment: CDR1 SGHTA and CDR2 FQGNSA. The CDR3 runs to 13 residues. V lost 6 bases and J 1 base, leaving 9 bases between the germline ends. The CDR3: CASRSDRNTEAFF. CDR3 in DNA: TGTGCCAGCAGATCGGACAGGAACACTGAAGCTTTCTTT.

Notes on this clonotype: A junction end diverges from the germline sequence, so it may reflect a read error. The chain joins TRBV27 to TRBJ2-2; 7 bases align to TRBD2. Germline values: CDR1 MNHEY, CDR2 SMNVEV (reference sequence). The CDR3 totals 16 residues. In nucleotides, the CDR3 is TGTACCAGCAGTTTAAGACTAGCCTCGAACACCGGGGAGCTGTTTTTT. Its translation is CTSSLRLASNTGELFF.

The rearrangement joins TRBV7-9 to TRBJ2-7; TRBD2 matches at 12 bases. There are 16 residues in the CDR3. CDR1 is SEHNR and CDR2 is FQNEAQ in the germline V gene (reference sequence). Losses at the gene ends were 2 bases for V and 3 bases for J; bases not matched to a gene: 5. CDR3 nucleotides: TGTGCCAGCAGCTTACCGACTAGCGGGGGAATCTACGAGCAGTACTTC. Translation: CASSLPTSGGIYEQYF.

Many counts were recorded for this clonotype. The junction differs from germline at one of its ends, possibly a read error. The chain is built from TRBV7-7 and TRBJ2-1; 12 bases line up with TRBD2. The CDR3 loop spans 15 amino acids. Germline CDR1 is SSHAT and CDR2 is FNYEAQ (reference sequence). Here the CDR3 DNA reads TGTGCTAGCAGCCTAGCGGGGGGGGTCTACAATGAGCAGTTCTTC. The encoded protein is CASSLAGGVYNEQFF.